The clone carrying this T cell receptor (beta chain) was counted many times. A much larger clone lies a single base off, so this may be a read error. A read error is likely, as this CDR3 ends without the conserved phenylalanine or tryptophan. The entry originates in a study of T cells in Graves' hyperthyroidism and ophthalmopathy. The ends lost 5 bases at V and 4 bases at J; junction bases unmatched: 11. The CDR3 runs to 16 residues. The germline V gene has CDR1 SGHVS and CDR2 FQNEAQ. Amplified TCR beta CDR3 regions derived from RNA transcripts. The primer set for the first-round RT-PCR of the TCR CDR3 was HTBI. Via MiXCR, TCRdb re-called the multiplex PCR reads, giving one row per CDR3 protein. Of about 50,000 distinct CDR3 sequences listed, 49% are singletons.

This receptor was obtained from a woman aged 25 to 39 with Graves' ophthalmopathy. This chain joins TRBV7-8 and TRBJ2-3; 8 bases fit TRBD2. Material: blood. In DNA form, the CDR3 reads TGTGCCAGCAGCCGAGATTCACCGGGACTAGCAGATACGCAGTATCTT. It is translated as CASSRDSPGLADTQYL.